Many counts were recorded for the clone carrying this T cell receptor beta chain. The target antigen is unknown. This entry belongs to a study of T cells after yellow fever vaccination. Study details: It was SMART-Seq v4 Ultra Low Input that prepared the fractions with low cell numbers. Whole-study findings and limits: The booster saw the reappearance of most primary-vaccination clones (about 95% CD4, 80% to 90% CD8).

This CDR3 spans 16 amino acids. Germline V gene lookup returns CDR1 MNHEY and CDR2 SVGEGT. J lost 4 bases, V lost 4 bases, and 8 bases had no gene match. TCRdb reanalysed the 5' RACE reads using MiXCR and keeps one entry per CDR3 protein. The sample shows about 330,000 distinct CDR3 sequences, less than 9.5% of them seen only once. Sequencing was performed on PBMCs, taken about 41 days after the first yellow fever vaccination. The genes are TRBV6-2 or TRBV6-3 and TRBJ2-1; 9 positions agree with TRBD1. This clonotype originated in a man between 18 and 35 years old who received the YFV17D yellow fever vaccine. This CDR3 is CASSSSDRGEYNEQFF. In nucleotides, the CDR3 is TGTGCCAGCAGTTCATCCGACAGGGGGGAGTACAATGAGCAGTTCTTC.